Here is one T cell receptor beta chain with its context. The target of this receptor is not known. There are no base qualities to consult, and no much larger clone falls within one base. Sequences LNHDA (CDR1) and SQIVND (CDR2) are obtained from the germline V gene (reference sequence). Relative to germline, V is missing 3 bases and J is missing 5 bases, with 6 bases of the junction outside any gene match. The CDR3 has 14 amino acids, counting the end cysteine and phenylalanine. Only the CDR3 region is kept as DNA, spanning 42 bases read in frame from base 1. This sample was included in a study of cytomegalovirus exposure and HLA in healthy donors (dated by TCRdb to the late 2010s). For context, the study as a whole: An earlier analysis of about 560 of the donors reported 276 Gb of sequence data and 95 million to 120 million unique TCR beta sequences obtained from some 200 million T cells. An early release that covered several hundred HLA-typed donors contained around 300 gigabases of sequencing data and around 80 million unique TCR sequences. Among the roughly 400 genotyped donors, about 85% belonged to the genetic ancestry cluster associated with self-reported Caucasian donors. The study aimed to test whether cataloging public T cell receptors could reveal signatures of past pathogen exposure. The study used immunosequencing to profile the T cell repertoires of approximately 650 subjects and linked those repertoires to cytomegalovirus serostatus. In addition to the first cohort of several hundred subjects, a separate validation cohort of approximately 120 different subjects was used. The study combined high-throughput TCR immunosequencing, statistical association of individual TCRs with disease status, and machine learning to predict cytomegalovirus infection status. A later analysis re-examined previously published TCR beta repertoires from several hundred donors and added high-resolution HLA genotyping to investigate patterns of TCR occurrence. The later analysis used no new phenotypic data to find candidate immune exposures, relying instead on TCR beta sequences and their occurrence across donors. An earlier analysis of around 540 of the donors applied high-throughput TCR beta sequencing to assess whether each TCR beta V gene segment acted as functional or pseudogenic. Alongside the repertoire data, information on donor age, sex, ethnicity and CMV serostatus was compiled. A later genetic analysis took genome-wide SNP genotypes for about 55% of the 666 donors and used that subset as a discovery cohort. Every discovery cohort repertoire had been produced on one sequencing platform. Both class I and class II loci were covered by HLA typing, at four-digit resolution. The number of typed donors differed by locus: about 629-640 for A, B, C, DRB1 and DQB1; 522 for DQA1; 600 to 610 for DPA1; and roughly 470 for DPB1. Because of strong linkage in the cohort, a handful of DR-DQ haplotypes were treated as single units for association and clustering. On average, roughly 250,000 unique TCR beta nucleotide sequences were sequenced per donor among 398 genotyped donors of the cohort, with about 17% of those sequences being non-productive. Beyond this particular receptor, the publication reports: Several of the top co-occurrence clusters appeared to be linked to parvovirus B19, influenza, CMV and Epstein-Barr virus, according to a later analysis. According to a later analysis, TCR association rates differed among HLA loci, with DRB1 alleles showing the most associated TCRs and HLA-C alleles showing the fewest. It was suggested by the authors that the approach could potentially be generalized to other disease states and immunological phenotypes. The classifier was reported to diagnose cytomegalovirus status with high specificity and sensitivity in both the original cohort and the validation cohort. The earlier analysis of approximately 560 of the donors excluded some 15 rarely observed V segments, including chromosome 9 orphons, because counts were too low. The study listed 164 TCR beta chains as associated with cytomegalovirus. The only immune exposure information available for the cohort was CMV serostatus. Presence/absence analyses assumed roughly uniform sequencing depth across donors, an assumption that may not hold. While some public TCRs were present in many individuals, most TCR sequences turned up only very rarely across donors. In a later analysis, HLA-associated TCR beta chains showed more clonal expansion and lower generation probabilities than non-associated chains that were equally common. Because HLA typing was unavailable for some donors at each locus, only the typed subset was used in association tests. A further reported finding was that TCR beta sequences accurately predicted the HLA-A and HLA-B alleles for most subjects in the first cohort. A later analysis found that most CMV-associated TCR beta chains appeared HLA-restricted, with HLA associations seemingly driven largely by CMV exposure. The cohort was sequenced for TCR beta chains only, and without alpha or paired-chain data the features that could be detected were limited. In a later genetic analysis, a missense DCLRE1C variant was associated with V-gene and J-gene trimming of TCR beta chains, and the association was replicated in an independent cohort. A few of the identified cytomegalovirus-associated TCR beta chains were confirmed in vitro to be specific for cytomegalovirus antigens. Correlated functional status among segregating V segments might reflect linkage disequilibrium, but an unknown experimental factor could not be ruled out. A cluster of highly shared sequence variants was judged likely to be a technical artifact of the sequencing pipeline. An earlier analysis of approximately 600 of the donors showed that most TCR beta V segments appeared in productive rearrangements either about 87% or about 30% of the time, which broadly matched IMGT annotations. When HLA alleles, especially DR and DQ, strongly co-occurred, TCR associations were difficult to assign to individual alleles. Some IMGT-functional V segments, including TRBV6-2 and TRBV6-3, could not be distinguished by the 87-base-pair reads and were therefore excluded. A later analysis associated approximately 17,000 TCR beta sequences with specific HLA alleles at a false discovery rate of 0.05. According to a later genetic analysis, donors in an Asian-associated ancestry cluster had fewer N-insertions in productive TCRs than the roughly 700-donor mean.

In total, roughly 710 healthy bone marrow donors made up the cohort. At the time of sampling, every cohort member was nominally healthy, though immune exposures that went unrecorded were likely present. The donor was CMV seronegative and belonged to the group of 350 or so seronegative cohort members. Every donor gave a peripheral blood sample, and the peripheral blood mononuclear cells from that sample were used for TCR beta sequencing. Genomic DNA extraction from the blood cell samples was performed with the Qiagen DNeasy Blood Extraction Kit. Library preparation used the immunoSEQ multiplex PCR assay. For the multiplex PCR, a mixture combining 60 forward primers for TCR Vbeta segments and 13 reverse primers for TCR Jbeta segments was used. The CDR3 region of rearranged TCR beta genes was amplified from genomic DNA by a multiplex PCR assay. The Illumina HiSeq System was used to sequence the amplified TCR beta libraries as 87-base-pair reads. For the original study's pipeline: Across the 700 or so repertoires, a later analysis counted 78 million or so unique TCR beta chains, 9 million to 14 million of which were shared by at least two donors. A nearest-neighbor algorithm error-corrected the raw reads and collapsed the reads into unique sequences, merging closely related sequences to remove PCR and sequencing errors. Alignment of CDR3 sequences to IMGT reference sequences was used to assign V, D and J gene segments. For a sequence to be retained, a match of at least six nucleotides was required to both a V gene segment and a J gene segment. A rearrangement was called productive if the CDR3 had no stop codons and remained in frame with V and J, and every other rearrangement was called non-productive. CDR3 was defined by IMGT convention, running from the second conserved V-encoded cysteine to the conserved J-encoded phenylalanine. Sequences without an unambiguous match to a single V gene segment were excluded from the earlier analysis of 450 to 650 of the donors. An earlier analysis of a few hundred of the donors classified V segments as functional when productive rearrangements were above 56.7% and as segregating when the standard deviation between donors was above 5%. A statistical classification framework was developed to diagnose cytomegalovirus status using the catalog of TCR beta chain sequences. A later analysis assigned V and J genes by comparing TCR nucleotide sequences with IMGT/GENE-DB human TR gene sequences. A later analysis assigned CDR3 sequences and most-parsimonious VDJ recombination scenarios with the TCRdist pipeline. In a later analysis, each TCR beta chain was defined by its CDR3 amino acid sequence together with its V-gene family, and reads lacking a unique V-gene family were excluded. A later analysis removed 592 highly shared, low-generation-probability nucleotide sequences to deal with suspected cross-contamination and a sequencing artifact. In a later analysis, a clonal expansion index for each public chain was calculated from normalized within-repertoire ranks of inferred template counts. In a later analysis, generation probabilities were computed with a VDJ recombination model fitted to out-of-frame rearrangements, and the resulting probabilities were checked against IGoR. A later analysis scored TCR-TCR, TCR-HLA and TCR-CMV co-occurrence with hypergeometric tests, applying a repertoire-size bias correction to TCR pairs. A later analysis estimated false discovery rates by permuting HLA or CMV assignments 20 times. In a later analysis, co-occurring TCRs were grouped with DBSCAN, and TCRdist sequence similarity was added when clustering was performed within HLA-allele-positive subsets. Co-occurrence clustering excluded repertoires with fewer than 30,000 or more than 120,000 public chains, plus five with anomalous nucleotide sharing. TCRdb's version of the immuneACCESS table is confined to in-frame rearrangements and falls short of the full clone set. An unresolved V gene accounts for under half of the shortfall where checked; the remainder is of unknown origin. D and trimming were read from the DNA, whereas the V and J calls and clone size are those reported in that table. The sample table records tens of thousands of clones; around 85% of these occur just once. About 2.5% of the sample goes to the ten largest clones.

This chain joins TRBV19 to TRBJ1-1, with 7 central nucleotides matching TRBD1. The TCR was taken from a man in his forties or fifties in good health and CMV-seronegative. Material: PBMCs. DNA sequence: TGTGCCAGTAGTATTAAAGGGGGCAATACTGAAGCTTTCTTT. This is translated as CASSIKGGNTEAFF.